This TCR beta chain was recorded in a study of PD-L1 blockade in urothelial cancer. About the study: Samples came from 3 weeks, at the second dose, and 6 weeks into treatment.

As for time point: peripheral blood 6 weeks after treatment start. Germline V gene sequence: CDR1 SGHRS, CDR2 YFSETQ. Trimming shortened V by 1 base and J by 7 bases, and 15 bases separated the two germline ends. The CDR3 has 16 residues. TCRdb's table, derived via immunoSEQ multiplex PCR, lists solely in-frame clones and lacks some. The sample holds 100,000 to 150,000 clones, approximately 85% seen once. Source: PBMCs, taken around atezolizumab (anti-PD-L1) treatment. This chain joins TRBV5-1 and TRBJ1-6; no clear D gene. The receptor was derived from a man aged 50 or older with urothelial cancer. The CDR3 sequence is CASSLNPGTPNSPLHF. As DNA, the CDR3 is TGCGCCAGCAGCTTGAATCCGGGTACCCCGAATTCACCCCTCCACTTT.